This record concerns one T cell receptor beta chain sequence. Enrolment of Seattle patients took place during active infection, and they were followed longitudinally. The CDR3 is 17 amino acids. Germline values: CDR1 MDHEN, CDR2 SYDVKM. Trimming took 5 bases from V and 8 from J; bases not matched to a gene: 18. As processed by the authors: Cell counts per sample came from amplifying reference gene primers. The assay was immunoSEQ multiplex PCR, and TCRdb's table has in-frame clones only and misses some. V and J calls and clone size come straight from that table; D and trimming were deduced from the DNA. This table has some 310,000 clones, roughly 90% appearing once. The data were obtained in a study of blood T cell repertoires in COVID-19. Study-level information: Researchers got acute and convalescent COVID-19 samples from the United States, Italy and Spain.

Sequencing was done on a sample of peripheral blood. The chain couples TRBV28 to TRBJ1-2, with TRBD1 matching 9 bases. This TCR was sampled from a woman between 25 and 40 years old with COVID-19, enrolled during active disease. The chain's CDR3 is CASSDLVGTGPRRGYTF. CDR3 nucleotides: TGTGCCAGCAGTGATCTTGTAGGGACAGGGCCCCGGCGGGGCTACACCTTC.